This T cell receptor beta chain was retrieved from a study of shared clonotypes between healthy human individuals. Sequencing was performed with immunoSEQ multiplex PCR; in TCRdb, only in-frame clones are kept and a portion is missing. This sample has more than 2,000,000 clones; over 85% occur once, and the top ten carry 0.35% to 0.5%. The ends lost 3 bases at V and 7 bases at J; junction bases unmatched: 9. The CDR3 has 16 amino acids. Germline loops: CDR1 SGHRS, CDR2 YFSETQ. The TCR sequence derives from a man between 18 and 29 years old in good health. Some clones in this sample may be carry-over from other donors' samples. This sequence joins TRBV5-1 and TRBJ2-2; TRBD1 aligns across 10 bases. The sample comprised naive CD4+ T cells from PBMCs. Sample subset: CD45RA+ positively selected. This chain's CDR3 is CASSWAGTGVNGELFF. CDR3 DNA: TGCGCCAGCAGCTGGGCCGGGACAGGGGTGAACGGGGAGCTGTTTTTT.